This T cell receptor beta chain was obtained from a study of radiotherapy plus CTLA-4 blockade in lung cancer. Produced via immunoSEQ multiplex PCR; TCRdb's table is partial and in-frame only. Of 95,000 to 150,000 clones listed, 85% to 90% are singletons. This clone has just one count. This CDR3 comprises 15 residues. CDR1 and CDR2 (germline): SNHLY, FYNNEI. V gave up 7 bases and J gave up 6 bases; unmatched junction bases: 10. The TCR originated in a human donor with non-small cell lung cancer that progressed on radiotherapy plus ipilimumab. The chain couples TRBV2 to TRBJ1-5, with 9 nucleotides matching TRBD1. The sample in question was peripheral blood, obtained from a patient treated with radiotherapy plus ipilimumab. Written as DNA, the CDR3 is TGTGCCAGCAAAGACCGTACAGGGGGCCTTCAGCCCCAGCATTTT. It codes for CASKDRTGGLQPQHF.